These 21 T cell receptor beta chains were sequenced from one sample in a study of CD4 and CD8 cells across lung adenocarcinoma regions. TCRdb reprocessed the PCR reads via MiXCR and lists one record per CDR3 protein. Of tens of thousands of distinct CDR3 sequences listed, almost 50% are singletons. The specimen was CD8+ T cells from the center of a lung tumor. All receptors derive from a male donor with lung adenocarcinoma. The CD4 and CD8 labels of this study may be unreliable.

This clonotype was observed at least ten times. The V call is TRBV14, the J call TRBJ2-1; TRBD2 might be the D (5 bases). V lost 1 base and J 9 bases, leaving 10 bases between the germline ends. Germline CDR1 SGHDN, CDR2 FVKESK. The CDR3 contains 13 residues. The CDR3 region has the DNA TGTGCCAGCAGCCAAGTCCGGGGAGCTGAGCAGTTCTTC. It is translated as CASSQVRGAEQFF.

This clonotype is classed as medium-sized. The chain carries TRBV27 and TRBJ2-1; 12 nucleotides align to TRBD2. Trimming removed 0 bases from V and 13 bases from J; junction bases left unmatched: 13. Germline V gene data show CDR1 as MNHEY and CDR2 as SMNVEV (reference sequence). The CDR3 runs to 17 residues. CDR3 nucleotide sequence: TGTGCCAGCAGTTTATCGACTCCGGGACTAGCGGGTGTCGAACAGTTCTTC. It is translated as CASSLSTPGLAGVEQFF.

The chain couples TRBV6-2 or TRBV6-3 to TRBJ1-1; D gene unclear. The CDR3 contains 13 residues. Germline-derived CDR1 and CDR2 are MNHEY and SVGEGT. Trimming left V 2 bases short and J 4 bases short, with 8 bases between. DNA for the CDR3: TGTGCCAGCAGTTACGCAGGACCCACTGAAGCTTTCTTT. As protein: CASSYAGPTEAFF.

V is TRBV14 and J is TRBJ2-1; D is unclear. CDR1 is SGHDN, CDR2 FVKESK, per germline. There are 14 residues in the CDR3. V lost 1 base and J lost 6, with 10 bases in between. CDR3 protein: CASSQVGFRNEQFF. DNA of the CDR3: TGTGCCAGCAGCCAAGTTGGCTTTCGCAATGAGCAGTTCTTC.

The V call is TRBV11-3, the J call TRBJ2-7, with D perhaps TRBD1 or TRBD2 (5 bases each). The V end was cut by 5 bases, the J end by 0 bases, with 14 bases between. The CDR3 sequence is 15 residues long. Germline V CDR1 and CDR2: SGHNT, YENEEA. DNA for the CDR3: TGTGCCAGCAGCCAGGGACCGCCGAGCTCCTACGAGCAGTACTTC. Residues: CASSQGPPSSYEQYF. Variable domain in full (rest from reference TRBV11-3 and TRBJ2-7): EAGVVQSPRYKIIEKKQPVAFWCNPISGHNTLYWYLQNLGQGPELLIRYENEEAVDDSQLPKDRFSAERLKGVDSTLKIQPAELGDSAVYLCASSQGPPSSYEQYFGPGTRLTVT.

This clonotype has more than one count but fewer than ten. The rearrangement joins TRBV6-1 to TRBJ1-5; weak D call: TRBD1 (5 bases). V lost 1 base, J lost 3 bases, and 10 bases lay in between. There are 15 residues in the CDR3. The V gene's germline CDR1 is MNHNS and CDR2 SASEGT. CDR3 region: CASSEGGLNNQPQHF. The CDR3 DNA sequence: TGTGCCAGCAGTGAAGGGGGCCTTAACAATCAGCCCCAGCATTTT.

As DNA, the CDR3 is TGTGCCAGCAGTGAAGCAGGGCCAAAACACATTCAGTACTTC. Amino acid sequence: CASSEAGPKHIQYF. The rearrangement links TRBV6-1 to TRBJ2-4; D is uncertain. V lost 0 bases, J lost 8 bases, and 11 bases lay in between. The CDR3 sequence is 14 residues long. Germline assignment: CDR1 MNHNS and CDR2 SASEGT.

About this clonotype itself: Compared with germline, one end of the junction differs, possibly owing to a read error. The chain is built from TRBV10-3 and TRBJ1-2, with D unresolved. This CDR3 has 8 residues. Germline lookup yields CDR1 ENHRY and CDR2 SYGVKD. CDR3 amino acids: CANCGYAF. For the CDR3, the DNA is TGTGCCAACTGTGGCTACGCCTTC.

The table lists this clonotype with many counts. The chain uses TRBV10-2 and TRBJ2-7; D call uncertain. There are 14 residues in the CDR3. CDR1 is WSHSY and CDR2 is SAAADI in the germline V gene. The V and J ends lost 2 bases and 0 bases respectively, with 8 bases between them. The CDR3 bases are TGCGCCAGCAGTGAGGGCGGTCACTCCTACGAGCAGTACTTC. It codes for CASSEGGHSYEQYF.

The count of this clonotype is one. CDR3 sequence: CASSKRGTDNEQFF. The CDR3 DNA reads TGTGCCAGTAGTAAAAGGGGGACTGACAATGAGCAGTTCTTC. The rearrangement joins TRBV6-1 to TRBJ2-1; D possibly uses TRBD1 or TRBD2 (6 bases each). In germline, CDR1 is MNHNS, CDR2 SASEGT. Trimming shortened V by 9 bases and J by 5 bases, and 17 bases separated the two germline ends. CDR3 length equals 14 residues.

About this clonotype itself: Given the absence of the conserved phenylalanine or tryptophan at the CDR3 end, a read error is likely. The chain is built from TRBV6-1 and TRBJ2-1; no clear D. Germline lookup yields CDR1 MNHNS and CDR2 SASEGT. V gave up 9 bases and J gave up 4 bases, with 19 bases separating them. CDR3 length equals 15 residues. CDR3 coding DNA: TGTGCCAGTACTCGAGACGGTAACCCTTACAATGAGCAGTTCTCC. Its protein is CASTRDGNPYNEQFS.

This clonotype was counted a single time. A read error may account for a junction end that differs from germline. V and J are TRBV10-3 and TRBJ2-5; tentatively, D is TRBD2 (7 bases). Germline CDR1 and CDR2: ENHRY and SYGVKD. CDR3 length equals 16 residues. In DNA form, the CDR3 reads TGTGTCAGCAGGGGAGAAGGGGGGGGGGACCAAGAGACTCAGTACTTC. This sequence encodes CVSRGEGGGDQETQYF.

This chain connects TRBV20-1 to TRBJ2-3, with TRBD2 matching over 8 bases. The trim removed 5 bases at V and 8 bases at J, leaving 6 bases unmatched. This CDR3 has 12 amino acids. Germline CDR1 is DFQATT and CDR2 is SNEGSKA (reference sequence). This chain's CDR3 is CSARTSLATQYF. The CDR3 coding sequence is TGCAGTGCTCGGACTAGCCTGGCTACGCAGTATTTT.

As regards this clonotype: Sequence at one end of the junction differs from germline and may be a read error. The V gene is TRBV27, the J gene TRBJ2-3, with 8 bases aligning to TRBD2. This CDR3 is built from 14 residues. In germline, CDR1 is MNHEY, CDR2 SMNVEV (reference sequence). CDR3 DNA sequence: TGTGCCAGCCGACGGGAGGGCCGTCGAGATACGCCGTATTTT. It translates to CASRREGRRDTPYF.

Points on this clonotype: A much larger clone differs from this one at a single base, so this may be a read error. The gene calls are TRBV11-2 and TRBJ2-5; no clear D gene. Germline values: CDR1 SGHAT, CDR2 FQNNGV. The CDR3 has 11 amino acids. CDR3 nucleotides: TGTGCCAACAGCCTAAAAGAGACCCAGTACTTC. As protein: CANSLKETQYF.

Points on this clonotype: Germline is not matched at one junction end, which may reflect a read error. The chain links TRBV25-1 to TRBJ2-4, with D possibly called TRBD1 or TRBD2 (6 bases each). The CDR3 is made up of 14 amino acids. Germline V lookup: CDR1 MGHDK, CDR2 SYGVNS. Here the CDR3 DNA reads TGTGCGGGCTCCGGGGGAAGTGTCGGGGACATCCAGTACTTC. Amino acids: CAGSGGSVGDIQYF.

This clonotype came up a few times. The chain has TRBV6-1 and TRBJ2-1; possible D gene TRBD2, 6 bases. Trimming shortened V by 8 bases and J by 6 bases, and 20 bases separated the two germline ends. Per the germline V gene, CDR1 is MNHNS and CDR2 is SASEGT. The CDR3 sequence is 15 residues long. CDR3 DNA: TGTGCCAGCGAACGGGAGAAGGGCTACTCCAATGAGCAGTTCTTC. Its translation: CASEREKGYSNEQFF.

Notes on this clonotype: Compared with germline, one end of the junction differs, possibly owing to a read error. The chain carries TRBV10-3 and TRBJ2-3; D is undetermined. Germline V gene lookup returns CDR1 ENHRY and CDR2 SYGVKD. The CDR3 is 14 amino acids. The CDR3 DNA is TGTGCGAGCAGTGAGTCAGGTGGCCAAGATACGCAGTATTTC. The encoded protein is CASSESGGQDTQYF.

The V call is TRBV6-2 or TRBV6-3, the J call TRBJ2-6; 8 bases align to TRBD1. The J segment lost 2 bases and the V segment lost 2 bases, leaving 5 bases of the junction unmatched. CDR1 and CDR2 (germline): MNHEY, SVGEGT. The CDR3 sequence is 17 residues long. CDR3 sequence (DNA): TGTGCCAGCAGTTACCTGGCAGGGGGCGCTGGGGCCAACGTCCTGACTTTC. It specifies CASSYLAGGAGANVLTF.

This clonotype occurred many times. The V and J genes are TRBV6-1 and TRBJ1-1; D may be TRBD1 (6 bases). Germline CDR1 is MNHNS and CDR2 is SASEGT. Trimming shortened V by 6 bases and J by 4 bases, and 27 bases separated the two germline ends. The CDR3 is 18 amino acids. CDR3 in DNA: TGTGCCAGCAGGGGAGGTTCAACAGGGATCCCATCGGCCACTGAAGCTTTCTTT. Its translation: CASRGGSTGIPSATEAFF.

Ten or more counts support this clonotype. J is TRBJ2-6 and V is TRBV7-8; D is possibly TRBD1 or TRBD2 (6 bases each). The V and J ends lost 2 bases and 0 bases respectively, with 14 bases between them. Germline CDR1 and CDR2: SGHVS and FQNEAQ. The CDR3 length is 18 residues. The CDR3 sequence: CASSLWYREASGANVLTF. The CDR3 nucleotides are TGTGCCAGCAGCTTATGGTACAGGGAGGCCTCTGGGGCCAACGTCCTGACTTTC.